This T cell receptor beta chain was recorded in a study of T-cell reconstitution after alpha-beta-depleted transplantation in children. Notes on the study in general: When one year had passed after transplant, most T-cell counts and diversity came from newly produced T cells. Alpha-beta T cells present about two months after transplant were reported to originate from several hundred expanded graft clones.

The library targeted TCRbeta and was prepared with unique molecular identifiers. TCRdb itself ran the PCR reads through MiXCR, one entry per CDR3 protein. The table shows about 580,000 distinct CDR3 sequences, with 20% to 25% occurring only once. The V and J ends lost 8 bases and 9 bases, in that order; junction bases with no gene match: 12. Germline V gene lookup returns CDR1 MDHEN and CDR2 SYDVKM. The CDR3 totals 15 residues. Notes on this clonotype: Antigen: not known.

This clonotype originated in a boy under three years old who had a stem cell transplant for acute myeloid leukemia, so the T cells may come from the graft donor. The sample here was PBMCs, mostly from graft donor cells, taken 360 days after TCRalphabeta/CD19-depleted stem cell transplant. The chain links TRBV28 to TRBJ1-6; 8 bases agree with TRBD1. CDR3 sequence (DNA): TGTGCCAGCGTCGGTCGAACAGGGGGGAGTTCACCCCTCCACTTT. Its translation: CASVGRTGGSSPLHF.